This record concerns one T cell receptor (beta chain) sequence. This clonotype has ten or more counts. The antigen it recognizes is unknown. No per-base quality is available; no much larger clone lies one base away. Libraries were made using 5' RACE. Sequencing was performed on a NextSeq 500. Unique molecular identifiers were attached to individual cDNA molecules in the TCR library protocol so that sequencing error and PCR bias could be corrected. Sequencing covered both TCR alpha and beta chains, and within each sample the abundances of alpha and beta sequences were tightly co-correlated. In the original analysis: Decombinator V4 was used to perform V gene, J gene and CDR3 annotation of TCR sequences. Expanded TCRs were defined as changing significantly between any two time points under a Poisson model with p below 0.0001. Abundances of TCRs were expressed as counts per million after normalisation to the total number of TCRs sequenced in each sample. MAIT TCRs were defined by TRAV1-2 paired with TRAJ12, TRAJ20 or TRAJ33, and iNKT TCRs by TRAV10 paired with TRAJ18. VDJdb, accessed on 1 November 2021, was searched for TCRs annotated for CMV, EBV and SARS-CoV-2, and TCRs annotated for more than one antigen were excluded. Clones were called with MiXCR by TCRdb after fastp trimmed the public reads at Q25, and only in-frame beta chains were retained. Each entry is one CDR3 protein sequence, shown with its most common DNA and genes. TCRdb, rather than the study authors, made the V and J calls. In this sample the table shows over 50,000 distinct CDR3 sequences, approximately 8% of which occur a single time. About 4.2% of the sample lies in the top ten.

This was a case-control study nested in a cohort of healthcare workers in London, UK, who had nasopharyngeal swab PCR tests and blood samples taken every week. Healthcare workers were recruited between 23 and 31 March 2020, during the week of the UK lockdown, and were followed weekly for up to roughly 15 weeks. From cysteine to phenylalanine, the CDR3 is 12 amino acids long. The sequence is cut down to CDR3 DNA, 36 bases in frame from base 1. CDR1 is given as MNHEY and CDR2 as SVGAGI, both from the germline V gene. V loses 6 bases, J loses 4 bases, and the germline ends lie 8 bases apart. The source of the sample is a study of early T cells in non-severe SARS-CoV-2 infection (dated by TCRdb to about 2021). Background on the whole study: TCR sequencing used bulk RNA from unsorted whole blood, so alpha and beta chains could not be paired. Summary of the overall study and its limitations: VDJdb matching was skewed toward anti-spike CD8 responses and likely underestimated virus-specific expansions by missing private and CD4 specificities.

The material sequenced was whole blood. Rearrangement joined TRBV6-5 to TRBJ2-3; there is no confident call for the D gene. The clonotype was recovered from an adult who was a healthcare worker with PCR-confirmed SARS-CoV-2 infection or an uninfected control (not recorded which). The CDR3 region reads CASSRGADTQYF. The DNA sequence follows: TGTGCCAGCAGCCGAGGAGCAGATACGCAGTATTTT.